Detailed here is one TCR beta chain. Its specificity is not known. The PCR contained 60 Vbeta and 13 Jbeta primers. Only in-frame clones appear in the TCRdb table, and some are missing; sequencing was by immunoSEQ multiplex PCR. The data contain approximately 200,000 clones, approximately 75% of them singletons. The source of the sample is a study of cytomegalovirus exposure and HLA in healthy donors. Germline V gene sequence: CDR1 SGHRS, CDR2 YFSETQ. J lost 5 bases, V lost 4 bases, and 6 bases had no gene match. The CDR3 extends over 15 amino acids. Study-wide findings and caveats: The authors later found TCR association rates varying by HLA locus, with DRB1 most and HLA-C fewest. Likely technical artifact: a cluster of highly shared sequence variants.

This receptor was obtained from a man aged 30 to 45 in good health and CMV-seropositive. Sequenced material: PBMCs. The chain has TRBV5-1 and TRBJ2-1; 10 bases match TRBD2. CDR3 coding DNA: TGCGCCAGCAGCCGGAGCGGGGGGGCTGACAATGAGCAGTTCTTC. It translates to CASSRSGGADNEQFF.